The T cell receptor (beta chain) described here comes from a study of early T cells in non-severe SARS-CoV-2 infection. For the study at large: Unpaired chains resulted from sequencing bulk RNA of unsorted whole blood. Broader study findings: Sequences matched to VDJdb favored anti-spike CD8 responses, while private and CD4 specificities were missed.

V shed 4 bases and J 2 bases; nucleotides not matched to a gene: 6. The V gene's germline CDR1 is SGHKS and CDR2 YYEKEE (reference sequence). The CDR3 loop spans 14 amino acids. Researchers tagged individual cDNA molecules with unique molecular identifiers. TCRdb re-called the 5' RACE reads with MiXCR, one entry per CDR3 protein. In the table there are tens of thousands of distinct CDR3 sequences, around 11% of which are singletons. This clonotype was counted a few times. Its antigen is unidentified. The source was whole blood, collected at baseline. This chain joins TRBV5-5 and TRBJ2-7, with 7 nucleotides matching TRBD2. The TCR comes from an adult who was a healthcare worker with PCR-confirmed SARS-CoV-2 infection or an uninfected control (not recorded which). As DNA, the CDR3 is TGTGCCAGCAGCCCCCAGACTAGCCCCTACGAGCAGTACTTC. Amino acid sequence: CASSPQTSPYEQYF.